Here is one TCR beta chain with its context. Its antigen is as yet unknown. Sample-barcoded 5' priming and a J-beta primer mix drove a second PCR of roughly 7 to 11 cycles. TCRdb fed the 5' RACE reads into MiXCR, producing one record per CDR3 protein. The data hold hundreds of thousands of distinct CDR3 sequences, with 20% to 25% observed a single time. Every donor provided 7.5 to 10 milliliters of peripheral blood. Per individual sample, total RNA of at least 5 micrograms was extracted. The data are from a study of blood T cells in healthy people across ages. Study-level points and caveats: The study could not conclusively compare naive and antigen-experienced cells, given its unsorted PBMCs. More naive CD4+ cells and higher diversity marked long-lived donors relative to aged donors.

Looked up from germline, CDR1 is SGHRS and CDR2 is YFSETQ. The CDR3 runs 15 residues. The V gene lost 3 bases and the J gene lost 4 bases, with 17 bases spanning the gap. The chain is built from TRBV5-1 and TRBJ2-7; D may be TRBD1 (5 bases). Sequencing used blood. This receptor was obtained from a man between 65 and 85 years old in good health. CDR3 bases: TGCGCCAGCAGCTCGGCACCGACAGAGAAGTACGAGCAGTACTTC. Amino acid sequence: CASSSAPTEKYEQYF.